The text below deals with one T cell receptor (beta chain). Its specific antigen is unknown. It has no much larger one-base neighbor in the sample; base qualities were not kept. The data derive from a study of blood T cell repertoires in COVID-19 (dated by TCRdb to 2020 to 2022). With respect to the entire study: Samples covering the acute and convalescent phases of COVID-19 were provided by collaborators in the United States, Italy and Spain. Where available, HLA class I and class II types were taken from metadata supplied by the sample provider and were not determined by assay-based typing. The material from the prospective study consisted of cDNA or gDNA derived from T cells, B-cell-depleted T cells, or PBMCs. Samples came from the ongoing ImmuneRACE study (first 160 participants) plus 1,254 subjects from 6 global collaborators. Nearly every sample came with metadata listing a de-identified subject ID, COVID-19 status, age in years and sex. The repertoires were released in a freely available public database intended as a resource for research on the immune response to SARS-CoV-2. Subjects who had been exposed to COVID-19, were actively infected with it, or had recovered from it provided the deeply sampled blood TCRbeta repertoires that made up the dataset. Beyond this particular receptor, the publication reports: How much clinical and demographic metadata was included differed by source and by participant, and the metadata was provided uncurated.

One collaborating source in Seattle enrolled patients while the patients were actively infected and followed the patients over time throughout the course of disease. Collaborating institutions collected whole blood in K2EDTA tubes following their own protocols. Collaborator samples were shipped for TCRbeta analysis as frozen whole blood, isolated PBMCs, or DNA extracted from either sample type. TCRbeta CDR3 regions were amplified from genomic DNA by means of the immunoSEQ Assay, a bias-controlled multiplex PCR. In the paper's pipeline: The number of nucleated cells in each sample was estimated from the amplification of reference gene primers within the assay. Sequence reads were collapsed and filtered to measure the absolute abundance of every unique TCRbeta CDR3 rearrangement. Productive Simpson clonality was computed per sample as the square root of Simpson's diversity index over productive rearrangements. Drawn from immuneACCESS, this table holds only the in-frame rearrangements with V and J called that TCRdb kept. Clones are partly lost; checked studies trace under half to an unresolved V gene and leave the rest unexplained. The DNA was the basis for D and trimming; V, J and clone size are from that table. The sample includes around 100,000 clones, with approximately 88% observed a single time. The leading ten clones occupy roughly 2.5% of the sample.

The CDR3 starts with the cysteine, ends with the phenylalanine, and has 15 residues. The kept DNA is CDR3 alone, 45 bases in frame from the first base. This receptor was obtained from a man in his forties or fifties with COVID-19, enrolled during active disease. The sequenced sample consisted of peripheral blood. This sequence uses TRBV21-1 and TRBJ1-1. TRBV21-1 counts as a pseudogene. The CDR3 protein sequence reads: CASSIPGLLNTEAFF. The bases read TGTGCCAGCAGCATACCGGGACTCCTGAACACTGAAGCTTTCTTT.